Detailed here is one T cell receptor beta chain. This record comes from a study of blood T cell repertoires in COVID-19. This CDR3 is 18 amino acids long. Participants were aged about 18 to 90 years, lived in 20 to 30 US areas, and enrolled virtually. Participants reported their clinical history, and cohort assignment relied on those reports. Cohort 3 recovered donors had two negative PCRs, clearance, or symptom resolution. In the study's own analysis: Reference gene primer amplification gave nucleated cell count estimates. The repertoire was sequenced with immunoSEQ multiplex PCR; TCRdb's copy has only in-frame clones and lacks some. The V and J calls and clone size are taken from that table; D and trimming were inferred from the DNA. The data contain about 160,000 clones, around 80% of them singletons.

The V and J genes are TRBV12-2 and TRBJ2-5; TRBD1, the table's D call, lacks a check against the DNA. TRBV12-2 constitutes a pseudogene. The sequenced material came from PBMCs or T cells enriched from blood (not recorded which). The clonotype originates from a woman aged 60-75 years who had recovered from COVID-19. The CDR3 DNA sequence: TGTGCAAGTCGCTTAGTCGTTGGGACAGGGGAGTATGTAGAGACCCAGTACTTC. Translated, it gives CASRLVVGTGEYVETQYF.